The present entry profiles one T cell receptor (beta chain) with its context. Its antigen is unknown. The CDR3 loop spans 13 amino acids. CDR1 and CDR2 (germline): SGHVS, FNYEAQ. V was clipped by 6 bases and J by 7 bases, with 13 bases between them. The data originate from a study of T-cell memory formation after mild COVID-19. Overall study context: Clusters of TCRs were largely donor specific.

TCRdb redid the calling of the 5' RACE reads with MiXCR, one entry per CDR3 protein. The table shows 300,000 to 400,000 distinct CDR3 sequences, with roughly an eighth occurring only once. General study points: Day 15 to 85 contracting clones showed balanced CD4/CD8; day 15 to 37 expanders favored CD4+.

The genes are TRBV7-6 and TRBJ2-1, with TRBD2 as a possible D gene (7 bases). This sequence originates from a man younger than 30 who had mild COVID-19 (a few samples of this study predate the infection). Cell type and time point are not known. The specimen sequenced was PBMCs or a T cell subset sorted from them (not recorded which). As DNA, the CDR3 is TGTGCCAGCAGAGGGGGGGCTGCAAATGAGCAGTTCTTC. This sequence encodes CASRGGAANEQFF.